A selection of T cell receptor beta chains follows, all from one sample in a study of shared clonotypes between healthy human individuals. Sequencing used immunoSEQ multiplex PCR; TCRdb keeps in-frame clones, though not all of them. This table holds a few million clones, over 85% found once. Input material: naive CD4+ T cells from PBMCs. Receptors were obtained from a man aged 18 to 29 in good health. Some clones in this sample may be carry-over from other donors' samples. CDR3s include the opening cysteine and the closing phenylalanine or tryptophan. The D gene is left open where the match is weak. Clone size is shown for a subset of rows, as once, few, many or a class of expanded clone.

clone_size j_call v_call d_call cdr3_aa cdr3_nt
- TRBJ2-7 TRBV6-1 - CASSEAPGVSYEQYF TGTGCCAGCAGTGAAGCTCCGGGGGTCTCCTACGAGCAGTACTTC
- TRBJ1-5 TRBV9 TRBD1 CASSVEGAGNQPQHF TGTGCCAGCAGCGTAGAGGGGGCAGGCAATCAGCCCCAGCATTTT
- TRBJ2-3 TRBV7-2 - CASSPEGASTDTQYF TGTGCCAGCAGCCCCGAAGGGGCTAGCACAGATACGCAGTATTTT
- TRBJ1-1 TRBV5-1 - CASSFTGFAYTEAFF TGCGCCAGCAGCTTCACAGGGTTCGCCTACACTGAAGCTTTCTTT
- TRBJ1-1 TRBV6-1 - CASSDPRTEKRNTEAFF TGTGCCAGCAGTGACCCAAGGACGGAGAAGCGGAACACTGAAGCTTTCTTT
- TRBJ1-5 TRBV19 - CASSIVKRGNQPQHF TGTGCCAGTAGTATAGTAAAACGGGGCAATCAGCCCCAGCATTTT
- TRBJ1-2 TRBV28 - CASSLPSGRPRGYTF TGTGCCAGCAGCCTGCCTAGTGGCCGCCCGAGGGGCTACACCTTC
- TRBJ1-1 TRBV19 - CASSFPGRKAFF TGTGCCAGTAGTTTCCCGGGACGGAAAGCTTTCTTT
- TRBJ2-1 TRBV5-4 - CASSLAHGAYNEQFF TGTGCCAGCAGCCTTGCCCACGGGGCCTACAATGAGCAGTTCTTC
- TRBJ1-2 TRBV11-2 - CASSPEENIPYGYTF TGTGCCAGCAGCCCCGAAGAAAACATACCCTATGGCTACACCTTC
once TRBJ2-1 TRBV6-6 - CASSPGLRYNEQFF TGTGCCAGCAGCCCGGGACTCCGGTACAATGAGCAGTTCTTC
- TRBJ2-4 TRBV19 TRBD2 CASSPRTSAAKNIQYF TGTGCCAGTAGTCCCCGGACTAGCGCCGCCAAAAACATTCAGTACTTC
- TRBJ1-4 TRBV7-2 TRBD1 CASSRDSNNEKLFF TGTGCCAGCAGCCGGGACAGCAATAATGAAAAACTGTTTTTT
- TRBJ2-7 TRBV10-2 - CASRRDSYYEQYF TGCGCCAGCCGCCGGGACTCATACTACGAGCAGTACTTC
- TRBJ1-2 TRBV10-3 - CAISEGGGSGYTF TGTGCCATCAGTGAGGGTGGGGGATCTGGCTACACCTTC
- TRBJ2-7 TRBV7-6 - CASSLATGTYEQYF TGTGCCAGCAGCTTGGCAACTGGAACCTACGAGCAGTACTTC
- TRBJ1-1 TRBV28 - CASTETDTEAFF TGTGCCAGCACCGAGACAGACACTGAAGCTTTCTTT
- TRBJ2-7 TRBV21-1 - CASSKAGQSGGEQYF TGTGCCAGCAGCAAAGCCGGACAGTCCGGTGGGGAGCAGTACTTC
- TRBJ1-4 TRBV28 TRBD1 CASSFRQGNEKLFF TGTGCCAGCAGTTTCCGACAGGGCAATGAAAAACTGTTTTTT
- TRBJ1-1 TRBV28 - CASSLNSPTEAFF TGTGCCAGCAGTTTAAATAGTCCCACTGAAGCTTTCTTT
- TRBJ2-1 TRBV7-2 - CASSLALSNYNEQFF TGTGCCAGCAGCTTAGCGTTATCAAACTACAATGAGCAGTTCTTC
- TRBJ2-1 TRBV25-1 TRBD2 CASSELASGRANEQFF TGTGCCAGCAGTGAATTGGCTAGCGGGAGGGCCAATGAGCAGTTCTTC
once TRBJ2-5 TRBV28 - CASSLDSYYQETQYF TGTGCCAGCAGTTTGGACAGTTACTACCAAGAGACCCAGTACTTC
- TRBJ2-7 TRBV18 - CASSPSRAANSYEQYF TGTGCCAGCTCCCCATCACGGGCAGCAAATTCCTACGAGCAGTACTTC
- TRBJ2-1 TRBV18 - CASSPRAATSYNEQFF TGTGCCAGCTCACCCAGGGCGGCAACCTCCTACAATGAGCAGTTCTTC
- TRBJ1-1 TRBV4-3 TRBD1 CASSQDRPGRGLKNTEAFF TGCGCCAGCAGCCAAGATCGACCGGGCAGGGGGCTAAAGAACACTGAAGCTTTCTTT
- TRBJ2-6 TRBV9 - CASSLRGTGANVLTF TGTGCCAGCAGCTTAAGAGGGACGGGGGCCAACGTCCTGACTTTC
- TRBJ2-1 TRBV7-9 TRBD2 CASSSWEGTNEQFF TGTGCCAGCAGCTCCTGGGAGGGAACCAATGAGCAGTTCTTC
once TRBJ2-3 TRBV15 - CATSRNDFTDTQYF TGTGCCACCAGCAGAAATGACTTCACAGATACGCAGTATTTT
- TRBJ2-3 TRBV7-2 TRBD2 CASSLALWGSGRREDTQYF TGTGCCAGCAGCTTAGCGCTCTGGGGTAGCGGGAGAAGAGAAGATACGCAGTATTTT
- TRBJ2-2 TRBV27 - CASKFGQVTTGELFF TGTGCCAGCAAATTCGGGCAGGTGACCACCGGGGAGCTGTTTTTT
- TRBJ2-7 TRBV5-1 TRBD2 CASSLVSGRSYEQYF TGCGCCAGCAGCTTGGTTAGCGGGAGATCCTACGAGCAGTACTTC
once TRBJ2-4 TRBV10-3 - CAISESPGRSIQYF TGTGCCATCAGTGAGTCCCCAGGGAGGAGCATTCAGTACTTC
- TRBJ2-3 TRBV18 - CASSLRETDTQYF TGTGCCAGCTCGCTTCGGGAGACAGATACGCAGTATTTT
- TRBJ2-2 TRBV7-3 - CASSGSGRTGELFF TGTGCCAGCAGTGGAAGTGGGCGGACCGGGGAGCTGTTTTTT
- TRBJ2-5 TRBV18 - CASSPTVGVETQYF TGTGCCAGCTCACCCACGGTGGGCGTGGAGACCCAGTACTTC
- TRBJ1-2 TRBV2 - CASRLTRDTGNYGYTF TGTGCCAGCAGACTAACGAGGGACACCGGTAACTATGGCTACACCTTC
- TRBJ1-5 TRBV19 - CASSIGQPNQPQHF TGTGCCAGTAGTATTGGGCAGCCCAATCAGCCCCAGCATTTT
- TRBJ1-2 TRBV28 - CASTRTGNYGYTF TGTGCCAGCACTCGGACGGGAAACTATGGCTACACCTTC
- TRBJ2-1 TRBV7-3 - CASSENSGYNEQFF TGTGCCAGCAGCGAAAATAGCGGTTACAATGAGCAGTTCTTC